A single T cell receptor beta chain is shown here with its context. Antigen: not known. Trimming left V 5 bases short and J 2 bases short, with 10 bases between. In germline, CDR1 is SEHNR, CDR2 FQNEAQ (reference sequence). This CDR3 spans 13 amino acids. TCRdb's table, derived via immunoSEQ multiplex PCR, lists solely in-frame clones and lacks some. In the table there are around 80,000 clones, about 80% of which are singletons. Blood sampling was done at baseline, cycle 4 day 1, and cycle 7 day 1. The data stem from a study of OX40 agonist ivuxolimab in advanced cancers. Whole-study findings and limits: Average numbers of expanded clones were greater in CD8+ T cells than in CD4+.

The sequence came from an adult with an advanced solid tumor such as melanoma, head and neck, liver or kidney cancer. This chain joins TRBV7-9 and TRBJ2-7, with a tentative D call TRBD2 (5 bases). The sample consisted of CD4+ or CD8+ T cells sorted from blood, taken in a trial of the OX40 agonist ivuxolimab. In DNA, the CDR3 is TGTGCCAGCAGCACGGACTTGACCTACGAGCAGTACTTC. Protein product: CASSTDLTYEQYF.